The 25 T cell receptor beta chains in this list originate from one sample, sequenced in a study of shared clonotypes between healthy human individuals. The repertoire was sequenced with immunoSEQ multiplex PCR; TCRdb's copy has only in-frame clones and lacks some. The sample lists some 530,000 clones; 81% were seen once. Specimen: PBMCs. The receptors were sampled from a middle-aged woman in good health. Some clones in this sample may be carry-over from other donors' samples.

The V and J genes are TRBV19 and TRBJ1-1, with D unresolved. Germline CDR1 reads LNHDA; CDR2 reads SQIVND (reference sequence). The length of the CDR3 is 14 residues. V lost 4 bases and J lost 4, with 13 bases in between. This chain's CDR3 is CASSRQRSGTEAFF. In DNA, the CDR3 is TGTGCCAGTAGTAGGCAGCGCAGCGGCACTGAAGCTTTCTTT.

This clone was seen a handful of times. The chain is built from TRBV28 and TRBJ2-7; 9 nucleotides agree with TRBD1. Trimming removed 4 bases from V and 7 bases from J; junction bases left unmatched: 11. The CDR3 has 15 residues. CDR1 MDHEN and CDR2 SYDVKM come from the germline V gene. CDR3 nucleotide sequence: TGTGCCAGCAGTTCGTCCGGGACAGGGACGAATGAGCAGTACTTC. Translated, it gives CASSSSGTGTNEQYF.

This chain joins TRBV5-4 and TRBJ2-5; TRBD1 agrees at 10 bases. J was trimmed by 5 bases and V by 1 base; bases with no gene match: 5. Germline assignment: CDR1 SGHNT and CDR2 YYREEE (reference sequence). The CDR3 has 15 residues. The CDR3 protein is CASSLPGQGGETQYF. The DNA of the CDR3 is TGTGCCAGCAGCTTGCCTGGACAGGGGGGGGAGACCCAGTACTTC. The full variable domain, in which reference TRBV5-4 and TRBJ2-5 provide the parts outside the CDR3, is ETGVTQSPTHLIKTRGQQVTLRCSSQSGHNTVSWYQQALGQGPQFIFQYYREEENGRGNFPPRFSGLQFPNYSSELNVNALELDDSALYLCASSLPGQGGETQYFGPGTRLLVL.

The J gene is TRBJ2-7, the V gene TRBV14; a possible D gene is TRBD2 (6 bases). CDR1 SGHDN and CDR2 FVKESK come from the germline V gene. With 3 bases removed from V and 0 bases from J, the gap between germline ends came to 21 bases. CDR3 length: 18 residues. The CDR3 DNA follows: TGTGCCAGCAGCCAGGGGGGTGTTAAGGACGGGAGCTCCTACGAGCAGTACTTC. Translated, it gives CASSQGGVKDGSSYEQYF.

The J gene is TRBJ2-1, the V gene TRBV4-1; no clear D gene. Deletions cut 1 base from V and 2 bases from J, with 12 bases between. Germline loops: CDR1 MGHRA, CDR2 YSYEKL. CDR3 size: 16 residues. The CDR3 sequence: CASSQGPQDAYNEQFF. The CDR3 nucleotides read TGCGCCAGCAGCCAAGGGCCCCAAGACGCCTACAATGAGCAGTTCTTC.

The V and J genes are TRBV4-1 and TRBJ2-1, with TRBD1 as a possible D gene (6 bases). The CDR3 has 16 amino acids. From germline, CDR1 is MGHRA and CDR2 YSYEKL. The ends were cut back, 0 bases at V and 3 bases at J, with 12 bases in the middle. The CDR3 loop reads CASSQDPGTNYNEQFF. The CDR3 nucleotides read TGCGCCAGCAGCCAAGATCCCGGGACAAACTACAATGAGCAGTTCTTC.

In the case of this clone: With a far larger clone one base away, a read error is the likely cause. This rearrangement joins TRBV6-1 to TRBJ2-7, with TRBD1 matching over 9 bases. Per germline, CDR1 MNHNS and CDR2 SASEGT. V was clipped by 5 bases and J by 1 base; unmatched bases: 6. The CDR3 is 15 residues long. As DNA, the CDR3 is TGTGCCAGCAGTTTTAAGGGACAGGGATCCTACGAGCAGTACTTC. This encodes CASSFKGQGSYEQYF.

The chain has TRBV19 and TRBJ2-7, with TRBD2 identical over 7 bases. V gave up 8 bases and J gave up 3 bases; unmatched junction bases: 7. CDR1 LNHDA and CDR2 SQIVND come from the germline V gene (reference sequence). There are 13 residues in the CDR3. The DNA for the CDR3 is TGTGCCAGTGCCTTTGGGGGGGACTACGAGCAGTACTTC. Protein product: CASAFGGDYEQYF.

V usage is TRBV10-3 and J usage is TRBJ2-1; no clear D gene. The germline V and J ends were trimmed by 1 base and 7 bases, with 8 bases remaining between them. Germline-derived CDR1 and CDR2 are ENHRY and SYGVKD. The CDR3 has 13 amino acids. The CDR3 region has the DNA TGTGCCATCAGTGAGTATAACGGAAATGAGCAGTTCTTC. Its protein is CAISEYNGNEQFF.

This clone was found a few times. The V call is TRBV28, the J call TRBJ1-2; no firm D call. Trimming took 11 bases from V and 8 from J, leaving 18 bases between them. Germline CDR1 MDHEN, CDR2 SYDVKM. There are 12 residues in the CDR3. CDR3 sequence (DNA): TGTGCCGTCAATCCCCAGCTTGGGGGCTACACCTTC. Translating gives CAVNPQLGGYTF.

For this clone: One junction end disagrees with the germline gene, perhaps due to a read error. CDR3 residues: CASTLGPTDTQYF. The CDR3 bases are TGCGCCAGCACCTTGGGGCCCACAGATACGCAGTATTTT. The V and J genes are TRBV5-1 and TRBJ2-3; weak D call: TRBD1 (5 bases). There are 13 residues in the CDR3. Per the germline V gene, CDR1 is SGHRS and CDR2 is YFSETQ.

This clone was counted only a few times. The chain recombines TRBV19 with TRBJ1-2; D not certain. V lost 3 bases and J 5 bases, leaving 4 bases between the germline ends. The CDR3 runs to 11 residues. Germline-derived CDR1 and CDR2 are LNHDA and SQIVND (reference sequence). Here the CDR3 reads CASSIAYGYTF. CDR3 DNA sequence: TGTGCCAGTAGTATCGCATATGGCTACACCTTC.

There are a few counts of this clone. The rearrangement joins TRBV9 to TRBJ2-7, with TRBD2 identical over 8 bases. CDR1 is SGDLS, CDR2 YYNGEE, per germline. The trim removed 0 bases at V and 5 bases at J, leaving 7 bases unmatched. This CDR3 comprises 15 residues. Here the CDR3 reads CASSVEGTRGNEQYF. CDR3 DNA: TGTGCCAGCAGCGTAGAGGGGACTAGGGGGAACGAGCAGTACTTC.

As to this clone: A far bigger clonotype differs at one base, so this is likely a read error. The sample holds other DNA sequences that translate to the same CDR3. V and J are TRBV6-6 and TRBJ2-7; D not certain. The CDR3 runs to 12 residues. Germline V gene lookup returns CDR1 MNHNY and CDR2 SVGAGI (reference sequence). Trimming removed 0 bases at V and 2 bases at J, with 2 bases between. CDR3 amino acids: CASSYSPYEQYF. The CDR3 DNA follows: TGTGCCAGCAGTTACTCCCCCTACGAGCAGTACTTC.

The chain employs TRBV10-3 and TRBJ2-7; no clear D. Germline V CDR1 and CDR2: ENHRY, SYGVKD. CDR3 length: 14 residues. Trimming removed 0 bases at V and 4 bases at J, with 10 bases between. CDR3 sequence (DNA): TGTGCCATCAGTGAGTCGGCGGCAGATTACGAGCAGTACTTC. Amino acids: CAISESAADYEQYF.

The chain joins TRBV14 to TRBJ1-2; TRBD1 agrees at 7 bases. V dropped 4 bases and J dropped 7; count of bases not matched to a gene: 15. CDR1 is SGHDN and CDR2 is FVKESK in the germline V gene. This CDR3 spans 16 amino acids. CDR3 sequence reads: CASSPPGGRGITGYTF. The CDR3 nucleotides are TGTGCCAGCAGCCCCCCCGGGGGCAGGGGGATAACTGGCTACACCTTC.

The sample holds a few counts of this clone. This rearrangement joins TRBV29-1 to TRBJ2-1; TRBD2 matches 8 bases. V was pared by 6 bases and J by 1 base, with 5 bases of the junction left unmatched. The CDR3 runs 14 residues. From germline, CDR1 is SQVTM and CDR2 ANQGSEA. Here the CDR3 reads CSVDTSGSYNEQFF. The CDR3 DNA reads as TGCAGCGTGGATACTAGCGGATCCTACAATGAGCAGTTCTTC.

Notes on this clone: This probably arose from a read error, given a far larger clone one base away. Other DNA sequences from this sample encode an identical CDR3 as well. The chain uses TRBV4-2 and TRBJ2-6; 9 positions match TRBD2. The CDR3 sequence is 16 residues long. Germline lookup yields CDR1 LGHNA and CDR2 YNFKEQ. Unmatched junction bases numbered 5, after V lost 8 bases and J lost 0 bases. The CDR3 spells CASVAGDFSGANVLTF. CDR3 coding DNA: TGTGCCAGCGTAGCGGGAGACTTCTCTGGGGCCAACGTCCTGACTTTC.

CDR3 protein: CASSPPSGSNQPQHF. CDR3 nucleotides: TGTGCCAGCAGTCCTCCTTCAGGGAGTAATCAGCCCCAGCATTTT. The chain uses TRBV28 and TRBJ1-5; perhaps TRBD1 as D (5 bases). Trimming left V 5 bases short and J 4 bases short, with 15 bases between. Looked up from germline, CDR1 is MDHEN and CDR2 is SYDVKM. The CDR3 sequence is 15 residues long.

Concerning this clone: A much larger clone differs by one base, so this may be a read error. In the same sample, other DNA sequences code for this CDR3. J is TRBJ2-3 and V is TRBV19, with D perhaps TRBD2 (6 bases). This CDR3 spans 16 amino acids. Germline V gives CDR1 LNHDA, CDR2 SQIVND (reference sequence). V lost 5 bases, J lost 1 base, and 16 bases lay in between. The CDR3 loop reads CASSSLAGGGTDTQYF. The CDR3 DNA reads TGTGCCAGTAGTTCGCTAGCAGGAGGGGGCACAGATACGCAGTATTTT.

The rearrangement links TRBV28 to TRBJ2-1, with a possible D match to TRBD2 (6 bases). The CDR3 totals 15 residues. Trimming stripped 2 bases from V and 6 bases from J, with 14 bases between. Per the germline V gene, CDR1 is MDHEN and CDR2 is SYDVKM. CDR3 sequence: CASSLGRNEINEQFF. CDR3 DNA: TGTGCCAGCAGTTTAGGGAGGAACGAGATCAATGAGCAGTTCTTC.

The rearrangement links TRBV11-2 to TRBJ1-2; perhaps TRBD1 as D (6 bases). Trimming took 3 bases from V and 6 from J, leaving 20 bases between them. Germline assignment: CDR1 SGHAT and CDR2 FQNNGV. CDR3 length: 16 amino acids. CDR3 amino acids: CASSLLGAGVSHGYTF. The CDR3 coding sequence is TGTGCCAGCAGCTTGCTTGGGGCAGGGGTATCCCATGGCTACACCTTC.

The J gene is TRBJ2-1, the V gene TRBV7-8; no reliable D call. Germline V lookup: CDR1 SGHVS, CDR2 FQNEAQ. V dropped 2 bases and J dropped 3 bases, with 8 bases sitting between them. The CDR3 covers 14 residues. The chain's CDR3 is CASSLMRLYNEQFF. In DNA, the CDR3 is TGTGCCAGCAGCTTAATGCGGCTCTACAATGAGCAGTTCTTC.

The table lists this clone with a few counts. This chain uses TRBV7-9 with TRBJ2-6; TRBD1 is a possible D gene (6 bases). This CDR3 spans 17 amino acids. Trimming stripped 5 bases from V and 3 bases from J, with 17 bases between. Germline V gives CDR1 SEHNR, CDR2 FQNEAQ (reference sequence). The CDR3 DNA reads as TGTGCCAGCAGCCCCACGACAGGCCGGGGTGGGGCCAACGTCCTGACTTTC. Its protein product is CASSPTTGRGGANVLTF.

For the CDR3, the DNA is TGCGCCAGCAGCCCGCTCCGGGCCGGACCATACGAGCAGTACTTC. This gives the protein CASSPLRAGPYEQYF. The V call is TRBV4-1, the J call TRBJ2-7, with unresolved D. Trimming stripped 4 bases from V and 4 bases from J, with 17 bases between. CDR1 MGHRA and CDR2 YSYEKL come from the germline V gene. The CDR3 extends over 15 amino acids.